This T cell receptor beta chain came from a study of T cell responses to AZD1222 COVID-19 vaccine. The study's findings and limits: In the spike-specific TCR repertoire, nearly half reportedly target unmutated variant regions.

Here immunoSEQ multiplex PCR was the method, and the copy in TCRdb shows in-frame clones only, minus some. The table shows 95,000 to 150,000 clones, with around 83% occurring only once. J lost 3 bases, V lost 3 bases, and 8 bases had no gene match. The CDR3 has 15 amino acids. The germline gives CDR1 SGHRS, CDR2 YFSETQ. Concerning this clone: The antigen remains undetermined.

The clonotype originates from an adult who received the AZD1222 COVID-19 vaccine. Sequencing used peripheral blood, obtained 28 days after the second AZD1222 dose. The V and J genes are TRBV5-1 and TRBJ2-5; 7 positions match TRBD1. DNA of the CDR3: TGCGCCAGCAGCTCGTCAGTAGGGGGCGAAGAGACCCAGTACTTC. It encodes CASSSSVGGEETQYF.